This TCR beta chain is drawn from a study of molecular identifiers for immune sequencing clone quantification. Study-level information: In replicates, RNA from roughly 21,000 or 96,000 naive CD8 cells was split five ways, four sequenced.

The table lists this clonotype with many counts. Sorted naive CD8 T cells were those defined as CD8+CD4-CCR7+CD45RA+. As previously described, bulk TCR libraries were made using listed TCR primers. TCRdb passed the PCR reads through MiXCR, listing each CDR3 protein once. The sample records about 510,000 distinct CDR3 sequences, 25% being singletons. Source material: naive CD8+ T cells from blood, with Jurkat cell RNA spiked in. Subset in this sample: FACS-sorted CD8+CD4-CCR7+CD45RA+ naive T cells. The source is a human donor in good health. Some libraries in this study had Jurkat cell RNA spiked in.

As DNA, the CDR3 is TGCGCCAGCAGCCCAACGACAGGGGGCTCTAACTATGGCTACACCTTC. Encoded protein: CASSPTTGGSNYGYTF. The rearrangement uses TRBV4-1 and TRBJ1-2; the match to TRBD1 covers 10 bases. Trimming cost V 4 bases and J 0 bases; bases outside gene matches: 5. Germline V gene lookup returns CDR1 MGHRA and CDR2 YSYEKL. The CDR3 is 16 residues long.